The 17 T cell receptor beta chains in this list originate from one sample, sequenced in a study of T-cell reconstitution after alpha-beta-depleted transplantation in children. Unique molecular identifiers were used in preparing the TCRbeta library. TCRdb redid the calling of the PCR reads with MiXCR, one entry per CDR3 protein. The table lists about 610,000 distinct CDR3 sequences, roughly a tenth of them singletons. The input for sequencing was PBMCs from the stem cell graft donor, taken from the stem cell graft. Receptors originate from a human donor who donated a stem cell graft to a child with acute myeloid leukemia.

This clonotype was observed a few times. The chain links TRBV6-4 to TRBJ2-3; the D is unclear. Trimming shortened V by 11 bases and J by 2 bases, and 11 bases separated the two germline ends. This CDR3 comprises 12 residues. The germline V gene has CDR1 MRHNA and CDR2 SNTAGT. CDR3 sequence: CAWRQNTDTQYF. The DNA for the CDR3 is TGTGCCTGGCGGCAGAACACAGATACGCAGTATTTT.

This clonotype came up many times. The J gene is TRBJ2-7, the V gene TRBV20-1; perhaps TRBD2 as D (6 bases). Trimming pared 5 bases from V and 7 bases from J, leaving 18 bases between. This CDR3 comprises 13 residues. The germline V gene has CDR1 DFQATT and CDR2 SNEGSKA (reference sequence). The CDR3: CSAPRRSGGEQYF. The CDR3 region has the DNA TGCAGTGCTCCTAGGCGGAGTGGAGGGGAGCAGTACTTC.

This clonotype occurred many times. The V call is TRBV12-3 or TRBV12-4, the J call TRBJ2-7, with D perhaps assigned TRBD1 or TRBD2 (5 bases each). V was clipped by 3 bases and J by 0 bases, with 9 bases between them. The CDR3 totals 14 residues. The CDR3 DNA reads as TGTGCCAGCAGTTTCGAGGGGCTCTCCTACGAGCAGTACTTC. Encoded protein: CASSFEGLSYEQYF.

This clonotype was seen many times. V is TRBV29-1 and J is TRBJ1-3; D uncertain. The CDR3 is 11 amino acids. CDR1 SQVTM and CDR2 ANQGSEA come from the germline V gene. The V and J ends lost 8 bases and 4 bases respectively, with 9 bases between them. The CDR3 loop reads CSFSGGNTIYF. The CDR3 nucleotides read TGCAGCTTCTCGGGGGGAAACACCATATATTTT. Drawing the rest from reference TRBV29-1 and TRBJ1-3, the complete variable domain is SAVISQKPSRDICQRGTSLTIQCQVDSQVTMMFWYRQQPGQSLTLIATANQGSEATYESGFVIDKFPISRPNLTFSTLTVSNMSPEDSSIYLCSFSGGNTIYFGEGSWLTVV.

The rearrangement joins TRBV3-1 to TRBJ1-1; D is possibly TRBD1 (6 bases). Germline V gives CDR1 LGHDT, CDR2 YNNKEL (reference sequence). This CDR3 contains 14 residues. V was trimmed by 1 base and J by 11 bases, leaving 17 bases between them. As DNA, the CDR3 is TGTGCCAGCAGCCAAGTCGGACTCAGGGGCGAGGCTTTCTTT. Translation: CASSQVGLRGEAFF.

This clonotype has a handful of counts. This chain uses TRBV2 with TRBJ1-6; D may be TRBD1 (5 bases). Germline V gene sequence: CDR1 SNHLY, CDR2 FYNNEI. With 3 bases removed from V and 7 bases from J, the gap between germline ends came to 13 bases. The CDR3 is 15 residues long. The CDR3 bases are TGTGCCAGCAGTGACTCCAGGGTTGGGAATTCACCCCTCCACTTT. It translates to CASSDSRVGNSPLHF. The variable domain in full, with the rest retrieved from reference TRBV2 and TRBJ1-6, is EPEVTQTPSHQVTQMGQEVILRCVPISNHLYFYWYRQILGQKVEFLVSFYNNEISEKSEIFDDQFSVERPDGSNFTLKIRSTKLEDSAMYFCASSDSRVGNSPLHFGNGTRLTVT.

The gene calls are TRBV30 and TRBJ2-1, with TRBD1 matching 9 bases. From germline, CDR1 is GTSNPN and CDR2 SVGIG (reference sequence). V gave up 2 bases and J gave up 2 bases; unmatched junction bases: 7. The CDR3 totals 16 residues. CDR3 DNA: TGTGCCTGGAGTCGCACCGGGACAGGGCCCTACAATGAGCAGTTCTTC. Protein product: CAWSRTGTGPYNEQFF.

V is TRBV11-2 and J is TRBJ2-1; the D is unclear. Trimming left V 5 bases short and J 7 bases short, with 15 bases between. The germline gives CDR1 SGHAT, CDR2 FQNNGV. CDR3 length: 14 residues. The CDR3 here is CASSPLWRPNEQFF. For the CDR3, the DNA is TGTGCCAGCAGCCCATTATGGCGGCCGAATGAGCAGTTCTTC.

This clonotype was observed many times. V is TRBV29-1 and J is TRBJ2-3; no firm D call. The germline V and J ends were trimmed by 5 bases and 2 bases, with 8 bases remaining between them. The germline CDR1 and CDR2 sequences are SQVTM and ANQGSEA. There are 12 residues in the CDR3. The CDR3 DNA follows: TGCAGCGTTCGACCCATCACAGATACGCAGTATTTT. The encoded protein is CSVRPITDTQYF.

This clonotype came up a few times. The chain couples TRBV14 to TRBJ2-1; D not resolved. CDR3 length: 15 residues. Per germline, CDR1 SGHDN and CDR2 FVKESK. V shed 4 bases and J shed 5 bases, with 15 bases lying between them. The CDR3, as DNA: TGTGCCAGCAGCCCCTACCTAGGTGGGCACAATGAGCAGTTCTTC. It translates to CASSPYLGGHNEQFF.

The sample holds a few counts of this clonotype. This chain joins TRBV25-1 and TRBJ2-5, with 8 bases aligning to TRBD2. Germline V lookup: CDR1 MGHDK, CDR2 SYGVNS. This CDR3 comprises 16 residues. V shed 6 bases and J 2 bases; nucleotides not matched to a gene: 11. In DNA form, the CDR3 reads TGTGCCAGCAGCCGGTCAACCGCGGGAGGACAAGAGACCCAGTACTTC. Translation: CASSRSTAGGQETQYF. Variable domain in full (rest from reference TRBV25-1 and TRBJ2-5): EADIYQTPRYLVIGTGKKITLECSQTMGHDKMYWYQQDPGMELHLIHYSYGVNSTEKGDLSSESTVSRIRTEHFPLTLESARPSHTSQYLCASSRSTAGGQETQYFGPGTRLLVL.

This clonotype was picked up many times. The genes are TRBV18 and TRBJ1-1; a weak D match, TRBD1 (6 bases). This CDR3 contains 14 residues. The germline gives CDR1 KGHSH, CDR2 LQKENI. V dropped 8 bases and J dropped 0 bases, with 13 bases sitting between them. Here the CDR3 DNA reads TGTGCCAGCAGCCCAGGACAGCTGAACACTGAAGCTTTCTTT. It encodes CASSPGQLNTEAFF.

V is TRBV19 and J is TRBJ2-7; TRBD2 is a possible D gene (5 bases). CDR3 size: 14 residues. The ends were cut back, 7 bases at V and 0 bases at J, with 13 bases in the middle. Germline-derived CDR1 and CDR2 are LNHDA and SQIVND (reference sequence). The CDR3: CASNGGGGSYEQYF. The CDR3 DNA is TGTGCCAGTAACGGCGGCGGAGGCTCCTACGAGCAGTACTTC.

There are many counts of this clonotype. The rearrangement joins TRBV29-1 to TRBJ2-1, with D perhaps TRBD1 (5 bases). Germline V gene lookup returns CDR1 SQVTM and CDR2 ANQGSEA. The CDR3 runs 12 residues. V lost 7 bases and J 3 bases, leaving 10 bases between the germline ends. CDR3 DNA sequence: TGCAGCGAGGTCAGGGTCTACAATGAGCAGTTCTTC. It yields the protein CSEVRVYNEQFF.

This clonotype appeared a few times. The chain couples TRBV3-1 to TRBJ1-5; unclear D gene. Germline V gene sequence: CDR1 LGHDT, CDR2 YNNKEL (reference sequence). Trimming cost V 0 bases and J 9 bases, with 15 bases left between them. This CDR3 comprises 15 residues. CDR3: CASSQDLSLARPQHF. CDR3 DNA sequence: TGTGCCAGCAGCCAAGATCTAAGTCTAGCTCGGCCCCAGCATTTT.

This clonotype was observed many times. The chain couples TRBV10-3 to TRBJ2-5; 9 bases match TRBD1. CDR1 ENHRY and CDR2 SYGVKD come from the germline V gene. The CDR3 consists of 13 residues. The trim removed 6 bases at V and 5 bases at J, leaving 4 bases unmatched. CDR3 loop: CAIRDRGAETQYF. For the CDR3, the DNA is TGTGCCATCAGGGACAGGGGTGCGGAGACCCAGTACTTC.

This clonotype turned up a few times. The rearrangement uses TRBV4-2 and TRBJ1-5; a weak D match, TRBD1 (5 bases). From germline, CDR1 is LGHNA and CDR2 YNFKEQ. Trimming pared 0 bases from V and 7 bases from J, leaving 16 bases between. The CDR3 totals 16 residues. CDR3 in amino acids: CASSQDGQGAGQPQHF. The DNA of the CDR3 is TGTGCCAGCAGCCAAGACGGGCAGGGTGCCGGGCAGCCCCAGCATTTT.